This T cell receptor (beta chain) emerged from a study of T cells in Graves' hyperthyroidism and ophthalmopathy. Using RNA transcripts as the source, TCR beta CDR3 regions were amplified. TCR CDR3 regions were first amplified by RT-PCR with HTBI primers. TCRdb ran MiXCR on the multiplex PCR reads and lists one entry per CDR3 protein. The sample comprises about 380,000 distinct CDR3 sequences, about 18% of which are singletons, and 35% to 50% rests with the top ten. V lost 4 bases to trimming and J lost 4 bases, with 10 bases between them. CDR1 is KGHSH, CDR2 LQKENI, per germline. CDR3 length: 14 amino acids.

The V call is TRBV18, the J call TRBJ2-2; D gene uncertain. The clonotype comes from a man between 18 and 35 years old with Graves' ophthalmopathy. Sequencing was carried out using blood. The CDR3 sequence: CASSLGRATGELFF. CDR3 nucleotide sequence: TGTGCCAGCTCACTAGGCAGAGCCACCGGGGAGCTGTTTTTT.